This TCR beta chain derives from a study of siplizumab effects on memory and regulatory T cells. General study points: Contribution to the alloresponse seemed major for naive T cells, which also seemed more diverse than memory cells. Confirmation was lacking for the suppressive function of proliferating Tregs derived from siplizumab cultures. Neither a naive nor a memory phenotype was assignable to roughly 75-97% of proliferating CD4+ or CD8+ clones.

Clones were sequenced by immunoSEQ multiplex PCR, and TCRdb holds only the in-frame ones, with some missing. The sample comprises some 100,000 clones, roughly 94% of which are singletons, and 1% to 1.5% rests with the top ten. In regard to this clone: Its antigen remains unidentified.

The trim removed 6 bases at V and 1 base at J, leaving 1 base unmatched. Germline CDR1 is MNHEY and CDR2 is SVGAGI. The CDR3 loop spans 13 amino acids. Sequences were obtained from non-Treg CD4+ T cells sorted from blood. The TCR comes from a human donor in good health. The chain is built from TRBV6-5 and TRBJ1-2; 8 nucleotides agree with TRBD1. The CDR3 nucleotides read TGTGCCAGCAGCAGGGGGCTTAACTATGGCTACACCTTC. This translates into CASSRGLNYGYTF.